A single T cell receptor beta chain is shown here with its context. Between the trimmed V and J ends, which lost 4 bases and 4 bases, there was a span of 16 bases. The germline gives CDR1 SGHNT, CDR2 YENEEA. The CDR3 length is 15 residues. The sample is drawn from a study of blood T cell repertoires in COVID-19. Study-level information: Researchers got acute and convalescent COVID-19 samples from the United States, Italy and Spain. T cells, B-cell-depleted T cells, or PBMCs supplied cDNA or gDNA.

As originally analysed: Amplification with reference gene primers provided the estimates of nucleated cell counts. Some clones are missing from TCRdb's copy, which holds only in-frame ones; the method was immunoSEQ multiplex PCR. D and trimming come from the DNA, and the V and J calls and clone size come from that table. The sample lists some 15,000 clones; about 78% were seen once. The material sequenced was peripheral blood. The chain joins TRBV11-3 to TRBJ2-5; weak D call: TRBD2 (6 bases). The TCR originated in a human donor in a cohort sampled during active COVID-19. The CDR3 is CASSYLSGQGETQYF. CDR3 DNA: TGTGCCAGCAGCTATCTCAGCGGGCAGGGAGAGACCCAGTACTTC.